The rows below give T cell receptor beta chains drawn from one sample of a study of OX40 agonist ivuxolimab in advanced cancers. Measured with immunoSEQ multiplex PCR; TCRdb has only the in-frame clones, and not every one. The repertoire holds about 63,000 clones, with 75% to 90% as singletons. The sequencing used CD4+ or CD8+ T cells sorted from blood, collected in a trial of the OX40 agonist ivuxolimab. The receptors here all came from an adult with an advanced solid tumor such as melanoma, head and neck, liver or kidney cancer. The CDR3 runs from the conserved cysteine through the conserved F or W. D genes are given only for firm matches. Part of the rows lack a size; the others show once, few, many or a class for expanded clones.

D	J	size	V	CDR3	DNA
TRBD1	TRBJ1-1	few	TRBV19	CASSPGQGYTEAFF	TGTGCCAGTAGCCCGGGACAGGGCTACACTGAAGCTTTCTTT
-	TRBJ2-2	-	TRBV28	CASRVGSGELFF	TGTGCCAGCAGGGTAGGATCCGGGGAGCTGTTTTTT
-	TRBJ1-1	once	TRBV7-2	CASSFEYTEAFF	TGTGCCAGCAGCTTCGAATACACTGAAGCTTTCTTT
TRBD1	TRBJ2-3	once	TRBV7-8	CASSLPGQGADTQYF	TGTGCCAGCAGCCTGCCAGGACAGGGCGCGGATACGCAGTATTTT
TRBD2	TRBJ2-5	-	TRBV5-4	CASSIGGRTTETQYF	TGTGCCAGCAGCATCGGCGGGAGAACAACGGAGACCCAGTACTTC
-	TRBJ2-3	once	TRBV7-8	CASRGFRDTDTQYF	TGTGCCAGCAGGGGCTTTCGAGACACAGATACGCAGTATTTT
-	TRBJ2-1	once	TRBV10-1	CASGIGRPYLNEQFF	TGCGCCAGCGGGATTGGACGGCCATATTTAAATGAGCAGTTCTTC
-	TRBJ1-5	once	TRBV30	CAWSVGWGARGNQPQHF	TGTGCCTGGAGTGTAGGTTGGGGGGCAAGGGGCAATCAGCCCCAGCATTTT
TRBD2	TRBJ2-1	-	TRBV19	CASSTLAGGPYEQFF	TGTGCCAGTAGTACACTAGCGGGAGGGCCGTATGAGCAGTTCTTC
-	TRBJ2-3	-	TRBV11-2	CASSRIGDTQYF	TGTGCCAGCAGCCGGATCGGAGATACGCAGTATTTT
-	TRBJ2-5	few	TRBV6-5	CASSYWRGKETQYF	TGTGCCAGCAGTTACTGGCGGGGAAAAGAGACCCAGTACTTC
-	TRBJ2-7	-	TRBV6-1	CASSKNRYPYEQYF	TGTGCCAGCAGTAAAAACAGGTACCCCTACGAGCAGTACTTC
-	TRBJ1-5	-	TRBV5-5	CASSRTVNNQPQHF	TGTGCCAGCAGCAGGACAGTGAACAATCAGCCCCAGCATTTT
TRBD2	TRBJ2-7	-	TRBV18	CASSRTTSGRPYEQYF	TGTGCCAGCTCACGAACGACTAGCGGGAGACCCTACGAGCAGTACTTC
TRBD2	TRBJ2-4	-	TRBV6-1	CASSEMGGIQNIQYF	TGTGCCAGCAGTGAAATGGGAGGGATTCAAAACATTCAGTACTTC
-	TRBJ1-2	-	TRBV5-1	CASSLRGIGGYTF	TGCGCCAGCAGCTTGAGAGGGATCGGTGGCTACACCTTC
-	TRBJ2-6	-	TRBV7-9	CASSLAGADLSGANVLTF	TGTGCCAGCAGCTTAGCCGGGGCAGACTTGTCTGGGGCCAACGTCCTGACTTTC